One and the same sample provided the 3 T cell receptor beta chains below, sequenced in a study of shared clonotypes between healthy human individuals. Method: immunoSEQ multiplex PCR; TCRdb's copy keeps in-frame clones and lacks some. Of over a million clones detected, around three quarters appear once; the ten largest clones hold 0.55% to 0.7%. The source material was memory CD4+ T cells from PBMCs. Subset given: CD45RA-negative fraction. All receptors derive from a man aged 18 to 35 in good health. Some clones in this sample may be carry-over from other donors' samples.

The gene calls are TRBV7-8 and TRBJ1-1; the D gene is possibly TRBD1 (5 bases). The length of the CDR3 is 16 residues. V lost 4 bases, J lost 1 base, and 16 bases lay in between. CDR1 is SGHVS, CDR2 FQNEAQ, per germline. As DNA, the CDR3 is TGTGCCAGCAGCTCCGAACCGACCCAGGGGAACACTGAAGCTTTCTTT. Translating it yields CASSSEPTQGNTEAFF.

The genes are TRBV5-4 and TRBJ2-3, with D perhaps matching TRBD1 (6 bases). The V end lost 5 bases, the J end lost 0 bases, and 16 bases lay between the germline ends. The CDR3 has 16 amino acids. Germline loops: CDR1 SGHNT, CDR2 YYREEE (reference sequence). The CDR3 here is CASSEGQKRSTDTQYF. The DNA of the CDR3 is TGTGCCAGCAGTGAAGGACAGAAACGTAGCACAGATACGCAGTATTTT.

This clone turned up a few times. J is TRBJ1-2 and V is TRBV28; 7 nucleotides agree with TRBD1. In germline, CDR1 is MDHEN, CDR2 SYDVKM. CDR3 length: 15 residues. V shed 6 bases, J shed 4 bases, and the junction held 11 bases outside the gene matches. As DNA, the CDR3 is TGTGCCAGCAGCACCACGCAGGGGGGGGCCTATGGCTACACCTTC. Encoded protein: CASSTTQGGAYGYTF.